One sample yielded the 28 T cell receptor beta chains listed below, sequenced in a study of cytomegalovirus exposure and HLA in healthy donors. Clones were sequenced by immunoSEQ multiplex PCR, and TCRdb holds only the in-frame ones, with some missing. This sample has over 200,000 clones, with around 88% found just once. Material for sequencing was PBMCs. Receptors were obtained from a woman between 18 and 30 years old in good health and CMV-seronegative.

The chain is built from TRBV11-3 and TRBJ2-7, with D possibly being TRBD1 (5 bases). CDR3 size: 14 residues. Germline lookup yields CDR1 SGHNT and CDR2 YENEEA. Between the trimmed V and J ends, which lost 3 bases and 0 bases, there was a span of 9 bases. The CDR3 is CASSLGPSSYEQYF. Here the CDR3 DNA reads TGTGCCAGCAGCTTGGGGCCGAGCTCCTACGAGCAGTACTTC.

The chain recombines TRBV5-6 with TRBJ1-3; D might be TRBD1 (6 bases). There are 15 residues in the CDR3. Germline CDR1 reads SGHDT; CDR2 reads YYEEEE. The V end was cut by 4 bases, the J end by 0 bases, with 11 bases between. The CDR3 here is CASSRQVTSGNTIYF. The CDR3 region has the DNA TGTGCCAGCAGCCGACAGGTTACCTCTGGAAACACCATATATTTT.

This rearrangement joins TRBV11-2 to TRBJ1-4; D may be TRBD1 (5 bases). The germline gives CDR1 SGHAT, CDR2 FQNNGV. Between the trimmed V and J ends, which lost 4 bases and 4 bases, there was a span of 13 bases. The CDR3 covers 15 residues. DNA of the CDR3: TGTGCCAGCAGCTCTCAGGGTGGGAATAATGAAAAACTGTTTTTT. Protein sequence: CASSSQGGNNEKLFF.

The V gene is TRBV7-2, the J gene TRBJ2-7, with a weak D call TRBD1 (6 bases). This CDR3 has 19 residues. The V gene lost 6 bases and the J gene lost 0 bases, with 27 bases spanning the gap. Per the germline V gene, CDR1 is SGHTA and CDR2 is FQGNSA. CDR3 in amino acids: CASRFPGHATPCFSYEQYF. CDR3 coding DNA: TGTGCCAGCAGGTTTCCGGGACACGCAACCCCGTGTTTCTCCTACGAGCAGTACTTC.

This clone was counted once. The chain recombines TRBV30 with TRBJ1-3, with 8 bases lining up with TRBD1. V trimming: 3 bases; J trimming: 2 bases; junction bases outside the gene matches: 3. The CDR3 contains 14 residues. Germline V lookup: CDR1 GTSNPN, CDR2 SVGIG (reference sequence). The CDR3 loop reads CAWSETGAGNTIYF. The DNA for the CDR3 is TGTGCCTGGAGCGAGACAGGGGCTGGAAACACCATATATTTT.

V and J are TRBV9 and TRBJ2-3; TRBD2 matches at 7 bases. The CDR3 covers 16 residues. After removal of 4 bases from V and 4 bases from J, the junction contained 12 bases not matched to a gene. Per the germline V gene, CDR1 is SGDLS and CDR2 is YYNGEE. As DNA, the CDR3 is TGTGCCAGCAGCCCCCGTTGGGGAGGGCCAGCAGATACGCAGTATTTT. Translation gives CASSPRWGGPADTQYF.

The rearrangement joins TRBV7-3 to TRBJ2-7; the match to TRBD2 covers 13 bases. Germline V lookup: CDR1 SGHTA, CDR2 FQGTGA. Trimming at V came to 0 bases and at J to 5 bases, leaving 1 base not matched to a gene. This CDR3 has 15 residues. The CDR3 region has the DNA TGTGCCAGCAGCTTAACAGGACTAGCGGGAGACGAGCAGTACTTC. Translation gives CASSLTGLAGDEQYF.

The count of this clone is one. The chain carries TRBV5-1 and TRBJ2-4; tentative D call: TRBD1 (8 bases). CDR1 SGHRS and CDR2 YFSETQ come from the germline V gene. This CDR3 is 15 amino acids long. Trimming removed 4 bases from V and 8 bases from J, with 19 bases in between. CDR3: CASSLTGEGKHIQYF. DNA for the CDR3: TGCGCCAGCAGCCTGACAGGGGAGGGCAAGCACATTCAGTACTTC.

The chain combines TRBV27 with TRBJ1-1; D is perhaps TRBD1 (6 bases). The CDR3 loop spans 17 amino acids. V was pared by 5 bases and J by 4 bases, with 23 bases between. CDR1 and CDR2 (germline): MNHEY, SMNVEV (reference sequence). CDR3 sequence reads: CASSRTPDRRGVTEAFF. DNA for the CDR3: TGTGCCAGCAGTAGAACTCCGGACAGACGGGGGGTCACTGAAGCTTTCTTT.

The chain joins TRBV19 to TRBJ1-2, with no clear D. Germline V gene sequence: CDR1 LNHDA, CDR2 SQIVND (reference sequence). The V gene lost 2 bases and the J gene lost 2 bases, with 6 bases spanning the gap. The CDR3 totals 13 residues. CDR3: CASSITGNYGYTF. Here the CDR3 DNA reads TGTGCCAGTAGTATAACGGGAAACTATGGCTACACCTTC.

The V and J genes are TRBV5-1 and TRBJ1-1; tentative D call: TRBD1 (6 bases). Trimming stripped 6 bases from V and 1 base from J, with 13 bases between. This CDR3 contains 14 residues. Germline CDR1 is SGHRS and CDR2 is YFSETQ. CDR3 sequence reads: CASTLTTGNTEAFF. In DNA, the CDR3 is TGCGCCAGCACCCTAACGACAGGGAACACTGAAGCTTTCTTT.

The V call is TRBV5-1, the J call TRBJ2-3; D is perhaps TRBD1 (6 bases). CDR3 size: 16 residues. Germline loops: CDR1 SGHRS, CDR2 YFSETQ. The V gene lost 3 bases and the J gene lost 0 bases, with 14 bases spanning the gap. CDR3 protein: CASSSPRGYSTDTQYF. The CDR3 DNA follows: TGCGCCAGCAGCTCGCCAAGGGGGTATAGCACAGATACGCAGTATTTT.

This clone was seen only once. The chain joins TRBV15 to TRBJ2-7; weak D call: TRBD2 (6 bases). Trimming stripped 2 bases from V and 1 base from J, with 12 bases between. The CDR3 consists of 15 residues. In germline, CDR1 is LNHNV, CDR2 YYDKDF (reference sequence). Here the CDR3 reads CATSRQSGSSYEQYF. Here the CDR3 DNA reads TGTGCCACCAGCAGACAAAGCGGGTCATCCTACGAGCAGTACTTC.

This chain joins TRBV28 and TRBJ1-2; 7 nucleotides align to TRBD1. V lost 4 bases, J lost 3 bases, and 2 bases stayed unmatched. CDR3 size: 13 residues. CDR1 is MDHEN, CDR2 SYDVKM, per germline. As DNA, the CDR3 is TGTGCCAGCAGTTACGACAGGGACTATGGCTACACCTTC. Translation: CASSYDRDYGYTF.

This clone has just a few counts. The chain has TRBV28 and TRBJ1-2; no firm D call. The CDR3 length is 14 residues. CDR1 is MDHEN, CDR2 SYDVKM, per germline. V was clipped by 1 base and J by 5 bases, with 11 bases between them. Here the CDR3 DNA reads TGTGCCAGCAGTTTATCGCACCGACTTTATGGCTACACCTTC. This translates into CASSLSHRLYGYTF.

As DNA, the CDR3 is TGTGCCAGCAGCCCCCATCCTGACAGGGGGAACTACGAGCAGTACTTC. Translated: CASSPHPDRGNYEQYF. The chain recombines TRBV7-9 with TRBJ2-7, with 9 positions matching TRBD1. V lost 5 bases to trimming and J lost 3 bases; unmatched junction nucleotides: 11. The CDR3 sequence is 16 residues long. Germline-derived CDR1 and CDR2 are SEHNR and FQNEAQ (reference sequence).

The chain combines TRBV15 with TRBJ1-5, with 8 nucleotides matching TRBD1. The CDR3 contains 17 residues. Germline V lookup: CDR1 LNHNV, CDR2 YYDKDF (reference sequence). V gave up 3 bases and J gave up 4 bases; unmatched junction bases: 11. The CDR3 here is CATSSPGGLDLNQPQHF. In nucleotides, the CDR3 is TGTGCCACCAGCAGCCCAGGGGGCCTCGATTTAAATCAGCCCCAGCATTTT. Using reference TRBV15 and TRBJ1-5 for the parts outside the CDR3, the full variable domain is DAMVIQNPRYQVTQFGKPVTLSCSQTLNHNVMYWYQQKSSQAPKLLFHYYDKDFNNEADTPDNFQSRRPNTSFCFLDIRSPGLGDTAMYLCATSSPGGLDLNQPQHFGDGTRLSIL.

In regard to this clone: Other DNA sequences in the sample encode the same CDR3. This chain links TRBV6-5 with TRBJ1-1; maybe TRBD1 (5 bases). Germline V CDR1 and CDR2: MNHEY, SVGAGI. This CDR3 has 13 amino acids. V was pared by 0 bases and J by 4 bases, with 6 bases between. The CDR3 nucleotides read TGTGCCAGCAGTTACTCCAGGGCCACTGAAGCTTTCTTT. It is translated as CASSYSRATEAFF.

This clone was seen a single time. The V gene is TRBV9, the J gene TRBJ1-2; tentatively, D is TRBD1 (6 bases). The length of the CDR3 is 18 residues. V lost 4 bases and J 0 bases, leaving 22 bases between the germline ends. The germline V gene has CDR1 SGDLS and CDR2 YYNGEE. The CDR3 DNA follows: TGTGCCAGCAGCATCGGACAGACGCTTGTATCAGCTAACTATGGCTACACCTTC. It codes for CASSIGQTLVSANYGYTF.

The CDR3 sequence is CASSEELAKNIQYF. CDR3 DNA: TGCGCCAGCAGTGAGGAGCTAGCCAAAAACATTCAGTACTTC. The chain employs TRBV10-2 and TRBJ2-4, with unresolved D. CDR1 and CDR2 from the germline V gene are WSHSY and SAAADI. V gave up 2 bases and J gave up 0 bases, with 5 bases separating them. The CDR3 loop spans 14 amino acids.

V gene TRBV9 combines with J gene TRBJ2-1; 9 bases agree with TRBD2. V was clipped by 0 bases and J by 5 bases; unmatched bases: 3. The CDR3 contains 15 residues. CDR1 SGDLS and CDR2 YYNGEE come from the germline V gene. CDR3 region: CASSVGLADNNEQFF. As DNA, the CDR3 is TGTGCCAGCAGCGTAGGACTAGCGGATAACAATGAGCAGTTCTTC.

V usage is TRBV4-2 and J usage is TRBJ1-4; 7 nucleotides match TRBD1. The CDR3 is 14 amino acids. The germline CDR1 and CDR2 sequences are LGHNA and YNFKEQ. The trim removed 3 bases at V and 4 bases at J, leaving 2 bases unmatched. The chain's CDR3 is CASSQGQYNEKLFF. As DNA, the CDR3 is TGTGCCAGCAGCCAGGGACAGTATAATGAAAAACTGTTTTTT.

This chain uses TRBV2 with TRBJ2-7; D is perhaps TRBD1 (6 bases). Germline V gives CDR1 SNHLY, CDR2 FYNNEI. Trimming shortened V by 4 bases and J by 3 bases, and 16 bases separated the two germline ends. The CDR3 extends over 15 amino acids. This CDR3 is CASSGSQGVNYEQYF. CDR3 nucleotide sequence: TGTGCCAGCAGTGGATCACAGGGAGTCAACTACGAGCAGTACTTC.

The chain joins TRBV2 to TRBJ1-2; D unclear. The CDR3 has 13 residues. V lost 2 bases and J 4 bases, leaving 8 bases between the germline ends. Germline V lookup: CDR1 SNHLY, CDR2 FYNNEI. The CDR3 is CASSELRRYGYTF. DNA of the CDR3: TGTGCCAGCAGTGAACTTCGTCGCTATGGCTACACCTTC.

The gene calls are TRBV28 and TRBJ1-1; no reliable D call. The germline V gene encodes CDR1 MDHEN and CDR2 SYDVKM. This CDR3 spans 13 amino acids. V dropped 1 base and J dropped 0 bases, with 3 bases sitting between them. The DNA for the CDR3 is TGTGCCAGCAGTTTATCTTTGAACACTGAAGCTTTCTTT. This encodes CASSLSLNTEAFF.

The chain combines TRBV11-2 with TRBJ1-1; possible D gene TRBD1, 6 bases. Trimming removed 5 bases from V and 6 bases from J, with 22 bases in between. Germline V gives CDR1 SGHAT, CDR2 FQNNGV. This CDR3 has 16 residues. The CDR3 loop is CASSPMGGGQGAEAFF. In DNA, the CDR3 is TGTGCCAGCAGCCCCATGGGCGGGGGGCAAGGAGCTGAAGCTTTCTTT.

This chain links TRBV29-1 with TRBJ2-1, with 9 bases fitting TRBD2. Germline V gene sequence: CDR1 SQVTM, CDR2 ANQGSEA. The CDR3 totals 14 residues. In DNA, the CDR3 is TGCATCCCTCTAGCGGGACTTTCCTACAATGAGCAGTTCTTC. Translation gives CIPLAGLSYNEQFF.

The V and J genes are TRBV6-1 and TRBJ1-4, with 8 bases aligning to TRBD1. The germline V gene has CDR1 MNHNS and CDR2 SASEGT. V dropped 3 bases and J dropped 8; count of bases not matched to a gene: 5. CDR3 length equals 14 residues. DNA of the CDR3: TGTGCCAGCAGTGATAGGACAGGGAGGGAAAAACTGTTTTTT. Translation gives CASSDRTGREKLFF.